The 23 T cell receptor beta chains reported below all come from one sample, sequenced in a study of Ad26.COV2.S vaccination and SARS-CoV-2 variants. The data were produced by immunoSEQ multiplex PCR, yet TCRdb's version contains in-frame clones alone and is incomplete. Of 300,000 to 400,000 clones listed, around nine tenths were seen once; the top ten hold roughly 3.1%. Treatment in this sample: approximately 18 received Ad26.COV2.S at low or high dose, single or two shots; several received placebo; per-sample allocation not given. It was on day 63 after the first vaccine or placebo injection that samples were taken. The starting material was peripheral blood, obtained in a trial of Ad26.COV2.S vaccine versus placebo. The receptor source for this set is a person aged 18-65 years who received the Ad26.COV2.S COVID-19 vaccine or a placebo.

This chain uses TRBV27 with TRBJ2-7; D is ambiguous. The V gene's germline CDR1 is MNHEY and CDR2 SMNVEV (reference sequence). V was shortened by 5 bases and J by 6 bases, with 17 bases between the two germline ends. The CDR3 is 14 residues long. For the CDR3, the DNA is TGTGCCAGCAGTCAACTGACCTGGAGTAGCGAGCAGTACTTC. This codes for CASSQLTWSSEQYF.

The chain has TRBV7-9 and TRBJ2-7, with 12 bases aligning to TRBD1. In germline, CDR1 is SEHNR, CDR2 FQNEAQ (reference sequence). V was clipped by 1 base and J by 3 bases; unmatched bases: 7. CDR3 length: 17 residues. The CDR3 DNA is TGTGCCAGCAGCTTAGGGAAAGGGACAGGGGGCGTCTACGAGCAGTACTTC. Translating it yields CASSLGKGTGGVYEQYF.

This clone was counted between two and nine times. The chain uses TRBV6-1 and TRBJ1-5; D remains ambiguous. The CDR3 totals 12 residues. Germline CDR1 is MNHNS and CDR2 is SASEGT. V was shortened by 1 base and J by 6 bases, with 4 bases between the two germline ends. In DNA, the CDR3 is TGTGCCAGCAGTGAAGGGGTTCAGCCCCAGCATTTT. Protein product: CASSEGVQPQHF.

The chain employs TRBV4-3 and TRBJ2-2; the match to TRBD2 covers 13 bases. V lost 4 bases to trimming and J lost 7 bases; unmatched junction nucleotides: 3. Germline-derived CDR1 and CDR2 are LGHNA and YSLEER. The CDR3 is made up of 15 amino acids. As DNA, the CDR3 is TGCGCCAGCAGCCCGGGACTAGCGGGGAGCGGGGAGCTGTTTTTT. Amino acid sequence: CASSPGLAGSGELFF.

V usage is TRBV13 and J usage is TRBJ2-7, with 8 positions matching TRBD1. Germline V lookup: CDR1 PRHDT, CDR2 FYEKMQ (reference sequence). Trimming removed 3 bases from V and 6 bases from J; junction bases left unmatched: 7. The CDR3 consists of 14 residues. The CDR3 sequence is CASSLYRTGTEQYF. CDR3 nucleotide sequence: TGTGCCAGCAGCTTGTATAGGACAGGGACCGAGCAGTACTTC.

The V call is TRBV18, the J call TRBJ2-1; TRBD2 matches at 8 bases. This CDR3 has 16 residues. The V and J ends lost 3 bases and 4 bases, in that order; junction bases with no gene match: 8. Germline CDR1 KGHSH, CDR2 LQKENI. CDR3 loop: CASSPVAGPPYNEQFF. Here the CDR3 DNA reads TGTGCCAGCTCACCCGTAGCGGGGCCTCCTTACAATGAGCAGTTCTTC.

The chain carries TRBV4-3 and TRBJ1-1; 12 bases are a match to TRBD1. The trim removed 0 bases at V and 1 base at J, leaving 6 bases unmatched. The CDR3 contains 18 residues. Germline CDR1 reads LGHNA; CDR2 reads YSLEER. The CDR3: CASSQEWGTGGANTEAFF. DNA of the CDR3: TGCGCCAGCAGCCAAGAATGGGGGACAGGGGGCGCGAACACTGAAGCTTTCTTT.

This chain joins TRBV11-1 and TRBJ1-1; the D is unclear. The V and J ends lost 6 bases and 0 bases respectively, with 14 bases between them. The germline CDR1 and CDR2 sequences are SGHAT and FQDESV (reference sequence). The CDR3 is 15 residues long. The CDR3 loop reads CASSLISKVNTEAFF. The DNA for the CDR3 is TGTGCCAGCAGTCTTATTTCCAAGGTGAACACTGAAGCTTTCTTT.

The J gene is TRBJ2-1, the V gene TRBV5-1, with 7 bases aligning to TRBD1. Germline values: CDR1 SGHRS, CDR2 YFSETQ. Trimming took 3 bases from V and 5 from J; bases not matched to a gene: 23. This CDR3 has 20 amino acids. The CDR3 bases are TGCGCCAGCAGCTCCCCTCCGGGACAGTTTTCCGCCTCCCCCCACAATGAGCAGTTCTTC. Translated: CASSSPPGQFSASPHNEQFF.

This chain links TRBV4-2 with TRBJ1-6; the match to TRBD1 covers 8 bases. The CDR3 is 17 amino acids. From germline, CDR1 is LGHNA and CDR2 YNFKEQ. V shed 0 bases and J 7 bases; nucleotides not matched to a gene: 8. In DNA, the CDR3 is TGTGCCAGCAGCCAAGACTCGGACAGGGCGTTAAATTCACCCCTCCACTTT. It specifies CASSQDSDRALNSPLHF.

The V gene is TRBV4-3, the J gene TRBJ2-7; TRBD1 is a possible D gene (5 bases). With 0 bases removed from V and 2 bases from J, the gap between germline ends came to 11 bases. Germline V CDR1 and CDR2: LGHNA, YSLEER. The CDR3 spans 15 residues. CDR3 bases: TGCGCCAGCAGCCAAGATCTCACGACAGCCTACGAGCAGTACTTC. Translated, it gives CASSQDLTTAYEQYF.

There are a few counts of this clone. The chain employs TRBV18 and TRBJ2-1, with 13 bases identical to TRBD2. This CDR3 has 17 amino acids. Per the germline V gene, CDR1 is KGHSH and CDR2 is LQKENI. V gave up 3 bases and J gave up 4 bases; unmatched junction bases: 6. CDR3 loop: CASSPPRLAGGYNEQFF. The CDR3 DNA is TGTGCCAGCTCACCTCCCCGACTAGCGGGGGGTTACAATGAGCAGTTCTTC.

This clone has a handful of counts. This rearrangement joins TRBV6-2 or TRBV6-3 to TRBJ2-7; no firm D call. The germline V and J ends were trimmed by 0 bases and 5 bases, with 17 bases remaining between them. Germline V gene sequence: CDR1 MNHEY, CDR2 SVGEGT. The CDR3 extends over 16 amino acids. The CDR3 coding sequence is TGTGCCAGCAGTTACTCGATTCGAATTGATCGGGACGAGCAGTACTTC. Its protein product is CASSYSIRIDRDEQYF.

This sequence joins TRBV30 and TRBJ2-5; D possibly uses TRBD1 or TRBD2 (6 bases each). V was shortened by 1 base and J by 5 bases, with 11 bases between the two germline ends. The length of the CDR3 is 13 residues. Germline CDR1 is GTSNPN and CDR2 is SVGIG (reference sequence). The CDR3 loop is CAWSAGATETQYF. The DNA of the CDR3 is TGTGCCTGGAGTGCGGGGGCCACGGAGACCCAGTACTTC.

The V call is TRBV9, the J call TRBJ1-4; TRBD1 agrees at 7 bases. The length of the CDR3 is 15 residues. The ends lost 2 bases at V and 4 bases at J; junction bases unmatched: 5. The V gene's germline CDR1 is SGDLS and CDR2 YYNGEE. DNA for the CDR3: TGTGCCAGCAGCGTCAACAGGGGTCATAATGAAAAACTGTTTTTT. Protein sequence: CASSVNRGHNEKLFF.

The chain carries TRBV7-8 and TRBJ2-1; tentative D call: TRBD1 (5 bases). This CDR3 has 15 amino acids. Deletions cut 0 bases from V and 4 bases from J, with 10 bases between. Germline CDR1 is SGHVS and CDR2 is FQNEAQ. The CDR3 loop reads CASSLAAGNYNEQFF. CDR3 DNA sequence: TGTGCCAGCAGCTTAGCGGCAGGGAATTACAATGAGCAGTTCTTC.

The genes are TRBV7-6 and TRBJ2-7; D not resolved. The ends were cut back, 4 bases at V and 2 bases at J, with 9 bases in the middle. The germline V gene encodes CDR1 SGHVS and CDR2 FNYEAQ. The CDR3 runs 13 residues. The CDR3 here is CASSWGSAYEQYF. CDR3 sequence (DNA): TGTGCCAGCAGCTGGGGTTCGGCCTACGAGCAGTACTTC.

This clone was seen only a few times. The V and J genes are TRBV4-1 and TRBJ2-7; tentative D call: TRBD2 (7 bases). The CDR3 spans 16 residues. V shed 3 bases and J shed 0 bases, with 15 bases lying between them. Per germline, CDR1 MGHRA and CDR2 YSYEKL. The CDR3: CASSHDRGGLSYEQYF. The CDR3 DNA sequence: TGCGCCAGCAGCCACGATAGGGGGGGGCTCTCCTACGAGCAGTACTTC.

This clone was counted only a few times. The CDR3 loop reads CASSLGQGANTEAFF. The CDR3 coding sequence is TGTGCCAGCAGCTTGGGGCAGGGGGCGAACACTGAAGCTTTCTTT. The genes are TRBV5-4 and TRBJ1-1, with 8 bases lining up with TRBD1. The CDR3 extends over 15 amino acids. The germline CDR1 and CDR2 sequences are SGHNT and YYREEE (reference sequence). The junction had 2 bases not matched to a gene; V was cut back by 0 bases and J by 1 base.

This clone was seen only once. This chain's CDR3 is CASSHSPTTGYEKLFF. CDR3 sequence (DNA): TGCGCCAGCAGCCACTCCCCTACTACAGGGTACGAAAAACTGTTTTTT. This chain links TRBV4-1 with TRBJ1-4, with TRBD1 as a possible D gene (6 bases). V lost 3 bases and J lost 8, with 19 bases in between. Germline CDR1 MGHRA, CDR2 YSYEKL. The CDR3 sequence is 16 residues long.

The genes are TRBV19 and TRBJ1-1; TRBD1 aligns across 9 bases. Germline V CDR1 and CDR2: LNHDA, SQIVND (reference sequence). The CDR3 is 16 amino acids. The trim removed 5 bases at V and 2 bases at J, leaving 9 bases unmatched. The CDR3 DNA reads TGTGCCAGTAGTCCCATCACGGGACAGGGCAACACTGAAGCTTTCTTT. It is translated as CASSPITGQGNTEAFF.

The chain couples TRBV5-1 to TRBJ1-1; 7 bases are a match to TRBD1. The CDR3 consists of 14 residues. V lost 0 bases, J lost 4 bases, and 3 bases stayed unmatched. CDR1 SGHRS and CDR2 YFSETQ come from the germline V gene. The chain's CDR3 is CASSLETGVTEAFF. CDR3 in DNA: TGCGCCAGCAGCTTGGAAACAGGGGTCACTGAAGCTTTCTTT.

This chain connects TRBV7-8 to TRBJ2-5; D remains ambiguous. The CDR3 extends over 12 amino acids. The germline V gene has CDR1 SGHVS and CDR2 FQNEAQ. V was cut by 8 bases and J by 6 bases, with 13 bases left in between. For the CDR3, the DNA is TGTGCCAGCGGCCCCCATGAAAAGACCCAGTACTTC. Its protein product is CASGPHEKTQYF.